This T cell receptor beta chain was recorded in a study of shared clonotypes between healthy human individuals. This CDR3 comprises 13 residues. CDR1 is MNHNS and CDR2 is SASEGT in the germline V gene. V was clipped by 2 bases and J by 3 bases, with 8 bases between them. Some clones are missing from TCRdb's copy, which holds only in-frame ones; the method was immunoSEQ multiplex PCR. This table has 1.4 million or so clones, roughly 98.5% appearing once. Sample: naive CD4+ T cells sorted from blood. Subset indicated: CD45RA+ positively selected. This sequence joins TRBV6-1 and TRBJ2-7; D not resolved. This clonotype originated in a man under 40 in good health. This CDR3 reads CASSEPAGYEQYF. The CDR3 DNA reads TGTGCCAGCAGTGAACCCGCAGGCTACGAGCAGTACTTC.